The 6 T cell receptor beta chains below all came from one sample that was sequenced in a study of T cells in Graves' hyperthyroidism and ophthalmopathy. Researchers took RNA transcripts and amplified the TCR beta CDR3 regions from them. Initially, a first-round RT-PCR of the TCR CDR3 employed the HTBI primer set. TCRdb analysed the multiplex PCR reads with MiXCR anew, one entry per CDR3 protein. In the table there are roughly 330,000 distinct CDR3 sequences, approximately 16% of which are singletons. The sequenced sample consisted of blood. These receptors were obtained from a man younger than 40 with Graves' hyperthyroidism.

The sample holds one count of this clonotype. With only one base between it and a far larger clone, this is likely a read error. The chain combines TRBV27 with TRBJ2-2; no reliable D call. This CDR3 is 12 amino acids long. Germline CDR1 and CDR2: MNHEY and SMNVEV (reference sequence). CDR3 sequence reads: CAGSLNTGELFF. The CDR3 DNA reads as TGTGCCGGCAGTTTGAACACCGGGGAGCTGTTTTTT.

A few counts support this clonotype. CDR3 DNA: TGTGCCAGCTCACCAGTAGATACGCAGTATTTT. Residues: CASSPVDTQYF. V is TRBV18 and J is TRBJ2-3; unclear D gene. V gave up 2 bases and J gave up 5 bases, with 2 bases separating them. CDR3 size: 11 residues. Germline CDR1 KGHSH, CDR2 LQKENI.

This clonotype was recorded many times. The J gene is TRBJ1-5, the V gene TRBV12-3 or TRBV12-4; no reliable D call. This CDR3 region has 15 residues. Trimming stripped 0 bases from V and 5 bases from J, with 11 bases between. The CDR3 loop reads CASSLALRVDQPQHF. Written as DNA, the CDR3 is TGTGCCAGCAGTTTAGCGCTGAGAGTTGATCAGCCCCAGCATTTT.

The genes are TRBV12-3 or TRBV12-4 and TRBJ2-3; D is unclear. The V gene lost 5 bases and the J gene lost 0 bases, with 6 bases spanning the gap. The CDR3 has 13 residues. For the CDR3, the DNA is TGTGCCAGCAGTCGACAAAGCACAGATACGCAGTATTTT. Protein sequence: CASSRQSTDTQYF.

This clonotype was counted ten times or more. This rearrangement joins TRBV18 to TRBJ2-7; TRBD1 might be the D (6 bases). Germline V CDR1 and CDR2: KGHSH, LQKENI. V lost 6 bases and J lost 2, with 17 bases in between. The CDR3 has 15 amino acids. The chain's CDR3 is CASSPVLTGAYEQYF. CDR3 nucleotides: TGTGCCAGCTCCCCAGTCCTGACAGGAGCCTACGAGCAGTACTTC.

This clonotype was detected ten times or more. The chain carries TRBV2 and TRBJ2-3; D remains unclear. Germline lookup yields CDR1 SNHLY and CDR2 FYNNEI. CDR3 length equals 14 residues. Deletions cut 8 bases from V and 0 bases from J, with 12 bases between. CDR3 sequence (DNA): TGTGCCAGCCGCCGCGCCGGAAGCACAGATACGCAGTATTTT. Its protein product is CASRRAGSTDTQYF.